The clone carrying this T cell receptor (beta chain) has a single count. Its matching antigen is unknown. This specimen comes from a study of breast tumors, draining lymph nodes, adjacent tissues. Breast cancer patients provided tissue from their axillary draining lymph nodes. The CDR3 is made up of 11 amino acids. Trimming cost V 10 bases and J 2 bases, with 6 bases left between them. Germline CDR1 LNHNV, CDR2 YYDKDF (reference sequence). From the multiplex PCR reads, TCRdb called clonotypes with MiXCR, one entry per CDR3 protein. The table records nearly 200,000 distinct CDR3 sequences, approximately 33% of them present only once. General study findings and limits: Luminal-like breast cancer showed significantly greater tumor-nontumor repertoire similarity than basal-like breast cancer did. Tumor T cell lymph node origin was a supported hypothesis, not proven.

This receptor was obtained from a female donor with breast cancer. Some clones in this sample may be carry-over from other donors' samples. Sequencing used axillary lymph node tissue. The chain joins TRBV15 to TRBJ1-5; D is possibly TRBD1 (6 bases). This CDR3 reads CANRGNQPQHF. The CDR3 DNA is TGTGCCAACAGGGGCAATCAGCCCCAGCATTTT.